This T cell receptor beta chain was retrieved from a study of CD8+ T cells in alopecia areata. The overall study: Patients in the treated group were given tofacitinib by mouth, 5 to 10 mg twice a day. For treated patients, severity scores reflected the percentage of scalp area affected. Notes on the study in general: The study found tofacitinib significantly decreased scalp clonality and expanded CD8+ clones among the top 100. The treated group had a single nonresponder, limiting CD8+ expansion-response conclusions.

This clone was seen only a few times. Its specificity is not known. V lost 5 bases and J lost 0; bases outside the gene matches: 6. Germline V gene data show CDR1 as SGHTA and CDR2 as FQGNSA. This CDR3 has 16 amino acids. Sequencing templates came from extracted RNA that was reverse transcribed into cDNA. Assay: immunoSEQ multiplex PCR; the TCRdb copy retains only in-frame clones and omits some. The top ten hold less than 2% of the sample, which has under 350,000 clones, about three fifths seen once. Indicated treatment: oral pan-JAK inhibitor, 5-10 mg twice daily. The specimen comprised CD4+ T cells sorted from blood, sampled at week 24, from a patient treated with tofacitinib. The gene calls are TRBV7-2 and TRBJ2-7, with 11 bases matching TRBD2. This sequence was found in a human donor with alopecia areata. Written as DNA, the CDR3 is TGTGCCAGCAGCCGGTCTAGCGGGGGGAGCTCCTACGAGCAGTACTTC. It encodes CASSRSSGGSSYEQYF.